This entry lists 20 T cell receptor beta chains sequenced from one sample in a study of blood T cell repertoires in COVID-19. Here immunoSEQ multiplex PCR was the method, and the copy in TCRdb shows in-frame clones only, minus some. The top ten clones hold around 2.1% of a sample with 140,000 to 150,000 clones, over 70% of them seen once. Sequenced: peripheral blood. These receptor sequences come from a woman in her sixties or seventies with acute or convalescent COVID-19.

The chain employs TRBV11-2 and TRBJ2-3, with TRBD2 matching over 10 bases. This CDR3 spans 15 amino acids. The V segment lost 7 bases and the J segment 5 bases; nucleotides outside the gene matches: 9. The germline V gene encodes CDR1 SGHAT and CDR2 FQNNGV. DNA of the CDR3: TGTGCCAGCACCCTAGGGACTAGCGTTATAGATACGCAGTATTTT. It yields the protein CASTLGTSVIDTQYF.

This clone showed up just once. The chain joins TRBV28 to TRBJ2-4, with D possibly TRBD1 on 5 matching bases. The V gene lost 3 bases and the J gene lost 6 bases, with 12 bases spanning the gap. Germline V lookup: CDR1 MDHEN, CDR2 SYDVKM. This CDR3 contains 14 residues. In DNA form, the CDR3 reads TGTGCCAGCAGTTTCGAACAGGCCCCAAACATTCAGTACTTC. This translates into CASSFEQAPNIQYF.

The gene calls are TRBV4-1 and TRBJ2-5, with 10 bases identical to TRBD2. V dropped 1 base and J dropped 5; count of bases not matched to a gene: 4. The CDR3 totals 15 residues. Germline V gene lookup returns CDR1 MGHRA and CDR2 YSYEKL. The chain's CDR3 is CASSQGPSGSETQYF. DNA of the CDR3: TGCGCCAGCAGCCAAGGTCCTAGCGGGAGTGAGACCCAGTACTTC.

The rearrangement uses TRBV7-9 and TRBJ2-7, with TRBD1 matching over 7 bases. V was clipped by 4 bases and J by 2 bases; unmatched bases: 8. Germline CDR1 is SEHNR and CDR2 is FQNEAQ (reference sequence). The CDR3 length is 15 residues. The CDR3 spells CASSSLFQGAYEQYF. CDR3 bases: TGTGCCAGCAGCTCTTTATTCCAGGGGGCCTACGAGCAGTACTTC.

The chain links TRBV15 to TRBJ1-1; tentative D call: TRBD1 (5 bases). Trimming took 3 bases from V and 7 from J, leaving 15 bases between them. From germline, CDR1 is LNHNV and CDR2 YYDKDF (reference sequence). CDR3 size: 14 residues. The CDR3 DNA reads as TGTGCCACCAGCAGCTTTCAGGGCACGCTTGAAGCTTTCTTT. This gives the protein CATSSFQGTLEAFF.

In its sample, this clone was seen a few times. The rearrangement joins TRBV9 to TRBJ2-7, with a tentative D call TRBD1 (5 bases). The CDR3 sequence is 14 residues long. Trimming shortened V by 0 bases and J by 5 bases, and 12 bases separated the two germline ends. Per germline, CDR1 SGDLS and CDR2 YYNGEE. DNA for the CDR3: TGTGCCAGCAGCGTAGGGCTGCAGGGCCACGAGCAGTACTTC. Translated: CASSVGLQGHEQYF.

The CDR3 DNA reads as TGTGCCACCAGTGATCCCGGGACTACTAGCGGAACCTACAATGAGCAGTTCTTC. Translated: CATSDPGTTSGTYNEQFF. The chain uses TRBV24-1 and TRBJ2-1; the match to TRBD2 covers 8 bases. Germline CDR1 and CDR2: KGHDR and SFDVKD. Trimming removed 3 bases from V and 2 bases from J; junction bases left unmatched: 11. This CDR3 contains 18 residues.

The CDR3 DNA reads TGTGCCTGGAGTGTATCAGACAATGAGCAGTTCTTC. Its protein product is CAWSVSDNEQFF. J is TRBJ2-1 and V is TRBV30; no firm D call. Germline CDR1 and CDR2: GTSNPN and SVGIG (reference sequence). This CDR3 contains 12 residues. Between the trimmed V and J ends, which lost 0 bases and 5 bases, there was a span of 5 bases.

The chain carries TRBV6-5 and TRBJ1-5; 7 bases match TRBD1. V shed 6 bases and J 1 base; nucleotides not matched to a gene: 3. Per the germline V gene, CDR1 is MNHEY and CDR2 is SVGAGI. This CDR3 has 14 residues. CDR3: CASRLGQSNQPQHF. CDR3 sequence (DNA): TGTGCCAGCAGACTGGGACAGAGCAATCAGCCCCAGCATTTT.

As regards this clone: The junction does not match germline at one end; this may be a read error. V and J are TRBV7-2 and TRBJ2-1, with D unresolved. The CDR3 is 11 residues long. Germline CDR1 and CDR2: SGHTA and FQGNSA. The CDR3 DNA follows: TGTGCCAGCAGCTCCTTCAATGAGCAGTTCTTC. Translated, it gives CASSSFNEQFF.

The chain has TRBV5-1 and TRBJ2-2; 9 bases are a match to TRBD1. CDR1 and CDR2 from the germline V gene are SGHRS and YFSETQ. The CDR3 is 15 amino acids. V gave up 3 bases and J gave up 6 bases; unmatched junction bases: 6. The CDR3 sequence is CASSWGQGRAGELFF. CDR3 in DNA: TGCGCCAGCAGCTGGGGACAGGGAAGGGCCGGGGAGCTGTTTTTT. Complete variable domain (other parts from reference TRBV5-1 and TRBJ2-2): KAGVTQTPRYLIKTRGQQVTLSCSPISGHRSVSWYQQTPGQGLQFLFEYFSETQRNKGNFPGRFSGRQFSNSRSEMNVSTLELGDSALYLCASSWGQGRAGELFFGEGSRLTVL.

The V call is TRBV11-2, the J call TRBJ1-5; D ambiguous. Looked up from germline, CDR1 is SGHAT and CDR2 is FQNNGV. V lost 1 base and J lost 6, with 10 bases in between. This CDR3 is built from 14 residues. The CDR3 DNA sequence: TGTGCCAGCAGCTTAGCCCCCAGTGTTCAGCCCCAGCATTTT. Protein sequence: CASSLAPSVQPQHF.

The chain employs TRBV28 and TRBJ1-1; D might be TRBD1 (5 bases). Trimming removed 2 bases from V and 11 bases from J, with 12 bases in between. Germline CDR1 MDHEN, CDR2 SYDVKM. This CDR3 contains 12 residues. The CDR3 spells CASSLEWTPAFF. The CDR3 region has the DNA TGTGCCAGCAGTTTAGAATGGACACCTGCTTTCTTT. The entire variable domain, with the rest obtained from reference TRBV28 and TRBJ1-1, is as follows: DVKVTQSSRYLVKRTGEKVFLECVQDMDHENMFWYRQDPGLGLRLIYFSYDVKMKEKGDIPEGYSVSREKKERFSLILESASTNQTSMYLCASSLEWTPAFFGQGTRLTVV.

The rearrangement uses TRBV11-2 and TRBJ2-1, with 8 bases fitting TRBD2. The CDR3 consists of 15 residues. The germline V gene encodes CDR1 SGHAT and CDR2 FQNNGV. The V segment lost 8 bases and the J segment 6 bases; nucleotides outside the gene matches: 12. The CDR3 spells CASLARTSPTNEQFF. The CDR3 DNA reads TGTGCCAGCCTTGCGCGGACTAGCCCTACCAATGAGCAGTTCTTC.

This clone was recorded only once. The chain is built from TRBV5-6 and TRBJ2-1; 14 bases agree with TRBD2. The CDR3 consists of 18 residues. V dropped 4 bases and J dropped 6; count of bases not matched to a gene: 12. CDR1 is SGHDT, CDR2 YYEEEE, per germline. CDR3 protein: CASSPAGTSGSARNEQFF. CDR3 DNA sequence: TGTGCCAGCAGCCCCGCCGGGACTAGCGGGAGTGCCCGCAATGAGCAGTTCTTC.

Details on this clone: Other DNA sequences within the sample encode an identical CDR3. The J gene is TRBJ2-1, the V gene TRBV27; perhaps TRBD2 as D (6 bases). V lost 6 bases and J 5 bases, leaving 8 bases between the germline ends. CDR1 is MNHEY, CDR2 SMNVEV, per germline (reference sequence). The CDR3 runs to 12 residues. The CDR3 loop reads CASRGLNNEQFF. CDR3 in DNA: TGTGCCAGCAGGGGACTTAACAATGAGCAGTTCTTC.

J is TRBJ1-2 and V is TRBV30, with 7 nucleotides matching TRBD1. The length of the CDR3 is 16 residues. Trimming took 3 bases from V and 0 from J; bases not matched to a gene: 10. Germline loops: CDR1 GTSNPN, CDR2 SVGIG (reference sequence). Here the CDR3 DNA reads TGTGCCTGGAGACGGACAGGCACGCTTTCTAACTATGGCTACACCTTC. It specifies CAWRRTGTLSNYGYTF.

The chain uses TRBV28 and TRBJ2-5; TRBD1 agrees at 9 bases. J was trimmed by 5 bases and V by 6 bases; bases with no gene match: 10. The CDR3 runs to 15 residues. The germline V gene encodes CDR1 MDHEN and CDR2 SYDVKM. The CDR3 is CASRSYRGRGETQYF. In DNA form, the CDR3 reads TGTGCCAGCAGAAGTTACAGGGGGCGGGGGGAGACCCAGTACTTC.

This sequence joins TRBV28 and TRBJ1-5; 8 nucleotides match TRBD1. Germline CDR1 and CDR2: MDHEN and SYDVKM. The CDR3 consists of 15 residues. The ends lost 6 bases at V and 5 bases at J; junction bases unmatched: 9. The CDR3 loop reads CASSYYDRGDQPQHF. The CDR3 bases are TGTGCCAGCAGCTATTATGACAGGGGCGATCAGCCCCAGCATTTT.

The chain recombines TRBV5-5 with TRBJ2-5; 8 bases match TRBD2. This CDR3 spans 15 amino acids. The V and J ends lost 0 bases and 3 bases, in that order; junction bases with no gene match: 4. The V gene's germline CDR1 is SGHKS and CDR2 YYEKEE (reference sequence). The CDR3 sequence: CASSLAQLAEETQYF. DNA for the CDR3: TGTGCCAGCAGCTTGGCCCAACTAGCGGAAGAGACCCAGTACTTC. Supplemented by reference TRBV5-5 and TRBJ2-5, the full variable domain reads DAGVTQSPTHLIKTRGQQVTLRCSPISGHKSVSWYQQVLGQGPQFIFQYYEKEERGRGNFPDRFSARQFPNYSSELNVNALLLGDSALYLCASSLAQLAEETQYFGPGTRLLVL.